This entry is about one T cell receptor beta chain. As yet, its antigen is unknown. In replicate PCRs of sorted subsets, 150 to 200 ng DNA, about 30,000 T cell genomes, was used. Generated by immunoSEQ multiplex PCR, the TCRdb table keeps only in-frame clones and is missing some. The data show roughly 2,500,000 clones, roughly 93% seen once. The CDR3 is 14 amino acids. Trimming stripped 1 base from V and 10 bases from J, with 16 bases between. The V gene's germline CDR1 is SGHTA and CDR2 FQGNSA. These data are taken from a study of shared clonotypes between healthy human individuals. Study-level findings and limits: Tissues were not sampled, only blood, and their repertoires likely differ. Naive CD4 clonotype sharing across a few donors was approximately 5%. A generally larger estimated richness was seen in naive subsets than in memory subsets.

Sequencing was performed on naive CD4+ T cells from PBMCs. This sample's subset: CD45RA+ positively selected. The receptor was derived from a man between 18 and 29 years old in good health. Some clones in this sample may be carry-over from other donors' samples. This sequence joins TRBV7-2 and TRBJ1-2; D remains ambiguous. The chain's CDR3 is CASSLVPPGEVYTF. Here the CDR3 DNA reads TGTGCCAGCAGCTTAGTGCCCCCAGGAGAAGTCTACACCTTC.